The 13 T cell receptor beta chains presented below share a single source sample, sequenced in a study of PD-1 blockade in classical Hodgkin lymphoma. Every patient relapsed after autologous stem cell transplantation, and brentuximab vedotin exposure varied. Measured with immunoSEQ multiplex PCR; TCRdb has only the in-frame clones, and not every one. Of fewer than 110,000 clones in the sample, about 89% were seen once. The sample consisted of peripheral blood mononuclear cells (PBMCs), taken before the second cycle of nivolumab. These receptors originate from a human donor with classical Hodgkin lymphoma.

The V gene is TRBV10-3, the J gene TRBJ2-3; no clear D gene. The CDR3 has 17 residues. Germline V gives CDR1 ENHRY, CDR2 SYGVKD. Trimming pared 5 bases from V and 1 base from J, leaving 19 bases between. CDR3 in amino acids: CAISPKVVGRGTDTQYF. The CDR3 DNA follows: TGTGCCATCAGTCCGAAAGTTGTCGGTAGAGGCACAGATACGCAGTATTTT.

The chain carries TRBV28 and TRBJ1-3; D might be TRBD1 (6 bases). This CDR3 spans 16 amino acids. Germline CDR1 is MDHEN and CDR2 is SYDVKM. Trimming took 7 bases from V and 1 from J, leaving 17 bases between them. The CDR3 here is CASTPRGVSSGNTIYF. For the CDR3, the DNA is TGTGCCAGCACCCCGAGGGGGGTTAGTTCTGGAAACACCATATATTTT.

The chain combines TRBV9 with TRBJ2-3, with 12 bases aligning to TRBD2. The CDR3 runs 16 residues. Germline lookup yields CDR1 SGDLS and CDR2 YYNGEE. With 4 bases clipped from V and 2 bases from J, the junction kept 5 bases outside the gene matches. CDR3 sequence reads: CASSPRLAGDTDTQYF. The CDR3 DNA reads as TGTGCCAGCAGCCCCCGACTAGCGGGGGACACAGATACGCAGTATTTT.

The gene calls are TRBV19 and TRBJ2-5, with D perhaps TRBD2 (6 bases). The V end was cut by 7 bases, the J end by 0 bases, with 12 bases between. Per germline, CDR1 LNHDA and CDR2 SQIVND (reference sequence). The length of the CDR3 is 14 residues. The CDR3 sequence: CASTGGGHQETQYF. The CDR3 nucleotides are TGTGCCAGTACCGGGGGAGGACACCAAGAGACCCAGTACTTC. Together with reference TRBV19 and TRBJ2-5, the CDR3 gives the full variable domain: DGGITQSPKYLFRKEGQNVTLSCEQNLNHDAMYWYRQDPGQGLRLIYYSQIVNDFQKGDIAEGYSVSREKKESFPLTVTSAQKNPTAFYLCASTGGGHQETQYFGPGTRLLVL.

The chain carries TRBV19 and TRBJ1-5, with D perhaps TRBD1 (5 bases). This CDR3 spans 16 amino acids. V lost 5 bases and J lost 3, with 17 bases in between. Germline CDR1 LNHDA, CDR2 SQIVND (reference sequence). The CDR3 bases are TGTGCCAGTAGTTCTCCGGGGGGATTTTCCAATCAGCCCCAGCATTTT. Its protein product is CASSSPGGFSNQPQHF.

The genes are TRBV7-9 and TRBJ1-4; tentative D call: TRBD1 (5 bases). Germline V gene data show CDR1 as SEHNR and CDR2 as FQNEAQ (reference sequence). The CDR3 is 13 amino acids. V lost 6 bases and J 5 bases, leaving 10 bases between the germline ends. The CDR3: CASRVGPNEKLFF. The CDR3 DNA sequence: TGTGCCAGCAGGGTGGGACCGAATGAAAAACTGTTTTTT. Complete variable domain (other parts from reference TRBV7-9 and TRBJ1-4): DTGVSQNPRHKITKRGQNVTFRCDPISEHNRLYWYRQTLGQGPEFLTYFQNEAQLEKSRLLSDRFSAERPKGSFSTLEIQRTEQGDSAMYLCASRVGPNEKLFFGSGTQLSVL.

J is TRBJ1-5 and V is TRBV6-5, with D hard to call. Trimming left V 6 bases short and J 5 bases short, with 17 bases between. Per the germline V gene, CDR1 is MNHEY and CDR2 is SVGAGI. This CDR3 spans 15 amino acids. DNA of the CDR3: TGTGCCAGCAGCCCTCGGACTCAAGCCGATCAGCCCCAGCATTTT. Its translation is CASSPRTQADQPQHF.

V gene TRBV27 combines with J gene TRBJ2-1; 9 nucleotides match TRBD2. Germline V gene lookup returns CDR1 MNHEY and CDR2 SMNVEV (reference sequence). This CDR3 is built from 16 residues. J lost 2 bases, V lost 3 bases, and 5 bases had no gene match. CDR3 sequence: CASSLSSGETYNEQFF. The CDR3 DNA is TGTGCCAGCAGTTTGTCTAGCGGGGAGACCTACAATGAGCAGTTCTTC.

Concerning this clone itself: Other DNA sequences in the sample encode the same CDR3. V is TRBV2 and J is TRBJ2-7, with 7 positions matching TRBD1. Trimming took 7 bases from V and 0 from J; bases not matched to a gene: 3. Germline V CDR1 and CDR2: SNHLY, FYNNEI. The CDR3 spans 13 residues. CDR3 in amino acids: CASTRDSSYEQYF. The CDR3 bases are TGTGCCAGCACCCGGGACAGCTCCTACGAGCAGTACTTC.

The chain carries TRBV7-9 and TRBJ2-3; D is possibly TRBD2 (7 bases). V lost 2 bases and J lost 2, with 14 bases in between. This CDR3 spans 16 amino acids. Germline CDR1 and CDR2: SEHNR and FQNEAQ (reference sequence). The CDR3: CASSLLGGHFTDTQYF. The CDR3 region has the DNA TGTGCCAGCAGCTTACTGGGGGGGCATTTCACAGATACGCAGTATTTT.

The chain carries TRBV18 and TRBJ2-1; weak D call: TRBD1 (6 bases). Germline-derived CDR1 and CDR2 are KGHSH and LQKENI. The CDR3 has 15 residues. Trimming took off 5 bases at V and 0 bases at J, with 11 bases between the two ends. The CDR3, as DNA: TGTGCCAGCTCATTTACAGGGAGCTCCTACAATGAGCAGTTCTTC. Amino acid sequence: CASSFTGSSYNEQFF.

The chain combines TRBV6-5 with TRBJ1-1; D is uncertain. This CDR3 has 14 residues. Germline V gene sequence: CDR1 MNHEY, CDR2 SVGAGI. The germline V and J ends were trimmed by 1 base and 4 bases, with 10 bases remaining between them. CDR3 amino acids: CASSYYGEGTEAFF. In DNA form, the CDR3 reads TGTGCCAGCAGTTACTACGGGGAGGGCACTGAAGCTTTCTTT.

The rearrangement joins TRBV30 to TRBJ1-2; D is undetermined. The length of the CDR3 is 14 residues. V dropped 6 bases and J dropped 4 bases, with 18 bases sitting between them. Germline CDR1 is GTSNPN and CDR2 is SVGIG (reference sequence). CDR3 amino acids: CACPSGEALYGYTF. In nucleotides, the CDR3 is TGTGCCTGCCCCTCCGGCGAGGCCCTCTATGGCTACACCTTC.